This passage covers 13 T cell receptor beta chains from one sample sequenced in a study of blood T cell repertoires in COVID-19. Using immunoSEQ multiplex PCR, the repertoire was profiled, and TCRdb retains in-frame clones only, with some absent. The profile shows tens of thousands of clones, about 78% of them singletons. The sequencing input was peripheral blood. The source is a man in his sixties or seventies with active or convalescent COVID-19.

The gene calls are TRBV28 and TRBJ1-2, with D unclear. The germline V gene has CDR1 MDHEN and CDR2 SYDVKM. V shed 7 bases and J shed 0 bases, with 6 bases lying between them. This CDR3 is 12 amino acids long. CDR3 residues: CASKGANYGYTF. The CDR3 region has the DNA TGTGCCAGCAAGGGAGCTAACTATGGCTACACCTTC.

V gene TRBV11-2 combines with J gene TRBJ2-3, with TRBD2 as a possible D gene (6 bases). This CDR3 has 16 amino acids. Germline V gene lookup returns CDR1 SGHAT and CDR2 FQNNGV. Trimming stripped 1 base from V and 5 bases from J, with 16 bases between. The CDR3 loop reads CASSLAGTDWRDTQYF. CDR3 sequence (DNA): TGTGCCAGCAGCTTAGCCGGGACTGACTGGAGAGATACGCAGTATTTT.

This chain links TRBV5-4 with TRBJ1-2, with D possibly being TRBD1 (5 bases). The CDR3 is made up of 15 amino acids. The V end was cut by 4 bases, the J end by 2 bases, with 15 bases between. Germline values: CDR1 SGHNT, CDR2 YYREEE (reference sequence). CDR3 residues: CASSEGAGGNYGYTF. The CDR3 DNA is TGTGCCAGCAGCGAAGGGGCAGGCGGAAACTATGGCTACACCTTC.

The chain recombines TRBV4-2 with TRBJ2-3; 7 bases match TRBD2. This CDR3 has 16 amino acids. Trimming removed 0 bases from V and 0 bases from J; junction bases left unmatched: 3. From germline, CDR1 is LGHNA and CDR2 YNFKEQ. CDR3: CASSQEGRGSTDTQYF. CDR3 nucleotides: TGTGCCAGCAGCCAAGAAGGGCGGGGGAGCACAGATACGCAGTATTTT.

The chain has TRBV9 and TRBJ2-3; the D gene is possibly TRBD2 (5 bases). This CDR3 spans 13 amino acids. Germline V gene sequence: CDR1 SGDLS, CDR2 YYNGEE. With 2 bases removed from V and 4 bases from J, the gap between germline ends came to 8 bases. CDR3 nucleotide sequence: TGTGCCAGCAGCGTGGGAGACTCAGATACGCAGTATTTT. Its translation: CASSVGDSDTQYF.

The chain carries TRBV7-2 and TRBJ1-2; TRBD1 aligns across 9 bases. CDR1 SGHTA and CDR2 FQGNSA come from the germline V gene. The CDR3 extends over 16 amino acids. V was clipped by 5 bases and J by 4 bases; unmatched bases: 11. CDR3 sequence reads: CASSRNVGQGLYGYTF. CDR3 coding DNA: TGTGCCAGCAGCCGGAATGTGGGACAGGGCCTCTATGGCTACACCTTC.

The genes are TRBV7-8 and TRBJ1-6; 7 positions agree with TRBD1. Germline V CDR1 and CDR2: SGHVS, FQNEAQ. The CDR3 contains 15 residues. V lost 4 bases to trimming and J lost 12 bases; unmatched junction nucleotides: 12. DNA of the CDR3: TGTGCCAGCAGCTCAGCCTTTGGGACAGAACTACCCCTCCACTTT. Translated: CASSSAFGTELPLHF. The full variable domain, rest sourced from reference TRBV7-8 and TRBJ1-6, is GAGVSQSPRYKVAKRGQDVALRCDPISGHVSLFWYQQALGQGPEFLTYFQNEAQLDKSGLPSDRFFAERPEGSVSTLKIQRTQQEDSAVYLCASSSAFGTELPLHFGNGTRLTVT.

This clone was detected only a few times. V usage is TRBV19 and J usage is TRBJ2-5, with D perhaps TRBD2 (5 bases). This CDR3 region has 13 residues. Looked up from germline, CDR1 is LNHDA and CDR2 is SQIVND (reference sequence). V lost 6 bases and J 4 bases, leaving 12 bases between the germline ends. The CDR3 protein is CASRSEGRETQYF. In DNA, the CDR3 is TGTGCCAGTAGATCGGAAGGGAGAGAGACCCAGTACTTC.

V is TRBV27 and J is TRBJ2-1; 11 bases agree with TRBD2. CDR3 length: 16 amino acids. V shed 6 bases, J shed 7 bases, and the junction held 11 bases outside the gene matches. Germline V gene sequence: CDR1 MNHEY, CDR2 SMNVEV (reference sequence). The CDR3: CASRPHSGGEGNEQFF. The DNA of the CDR3 is TGTGCCAGCAGACCCCATAGCGGGGGGGAGGGTAATGAGCAGTTCTTC.

This clone has more than one count but fewer than ten. The rearrangement joins TRBV18 to TRBJ1-3; a possible D gene is TRBD1 (5 bases). Germline-derived CDR1 and CDR2 are KGHSH and LQKENI. The CDR3 has 15 residues. Deletions cut 5 bases from V and 4 bases from J, with 15 bases between. In DNA form, the CDR3 reads TGTGCCAGCTCAGGTTCTGCAGGGCACGGAAACACCATATATTTT. This translates into CASSGSAGHGNTIYF.

The J gene is TRBJ1-1, the V gene TRBV6-5, with 7 nucleotides matching TRBD1. V was clipped by 10 bases and J by 5 bases; unmatched bases: 16. Germline assignment: CDR1 MNHEY and CDR2 SVGAGI. The CDR3 consists of 15 residues. The CDR3 nucleotides read TGTGCCAACTCTAAATTTACAGGGGTAGGGACTGAAGCTTTCTTT. It codes for CANSKFTGVGTEAFF.

The table lists this clone with a count of one. The chain has TRBV29-1 and TRBJ1-2, with TRBD1 matching 8 bases. The CDR3 runs 15 residues. V was pared by 3 bases and J by 1 base, with 7 bases of the junction left unmatched. Germline-derived CDR1 and CDR2 are SQVTM and ANQGSEA. The CDR3 is CSVDAGGKDNYGYTF. For the CDR3, the DNA is TGCAGCGTTGATGCAGGGGGCAAGGATAACTATGGCTACACCTTC.

The chain employs TRBV19 and TRBJ2-3, with a tentative D call TRBD2 (6 bases). Deletions cut 3 bases from V and 3 bases from J, with 13 bases between. Germline values: CDR1 LNHDA, CDR2 SQIVND (reference sequence). The CDR3 runs 15 residues. The CDR3 reads CASSIGGEVTDTQYF. CDR3 sequence (DNA): TGTGCCAGTAGTATTGGTGGGGAGGTGACAGATACGCAGTATTTT.